Listed below are T cell receptor beta chains from one sample, sequenced in a study of graft-versus-host responses after intestinal transplantation. Method: immunoSEQ multiplex PCR; TCRdb's copy keeps in-frame clones and lacks some. The sample gives around 50,000 clones, roughly 89% of which show up once; less than 2% is in the top ten. The sample in question was PBMCs, obtained 26 days after transplant. The receptors were gathered from a human patient who received an intestinal transplant, so some T cells may come from the graft donor. Both conserved end residues are part of each CDR3. A D gene is named only where the DNA matches it firmly. Size is stated for part of the rows, as once, few or many counts, or as a class when the clone is expanded.

V: TRBV9; length: 16; J: TRBJ2-5; size: once; D: TRBD2; CDR3: CASSVGTSGLPETQYF; DNA: TGTGCCAGCAGCGTAGGGACTAGCGGCCTCCCGGAGACCCAGTACTTC
V: TRBV11-1; length: 13; J: TRBJ1-2; size: .; D: .; CDR3: CASSSPSNYGYTF; DNA: TGTGCCAGCAGCTCCCCCTCTAACTATGGCTACACCTTC
V: TRBV5-1; length: 13; J: TRBJ2-5; size: .; D: .; CDR3: CASSLAGGETQYF; DNA: TGCGCCAGCAGCTTGGCCGGAGGAGAGACCCAGTACTTC
V: TRBV5-4; length: 14; J: TRBJ2-3; size: .; D: .; CDR3: CASSLDPSTDTQYF; DNA: TGTGCCAGCAGCTTGGATCCTAGCACAGATACGCAGTATTTT
V: TRBV7-8; length: 15; J: TRBJ2-1; size: .; D: .; CDR3: CASSLLPVRYNEQFF; DNA: TGTGCCAGCAGCTTGCTACCGGTACGGTACAATGAGCAGTTCTTC
V: TRBV5-4; length: 12; J: TRBJ1-1; size: .; D: TRBD1; CDR3: CASSTGGTEAFF; DNA: TGTGCCAGCTCGACAGGGGGCACTGAAGCTTTCTTT
V: TRBV2; length: 14; J: TRBJ1-4; size: .; D: .; CDR3: CASSDPPVNEKLFF; DNA: TGTGCCAGCAGTGACCCCCCTGTGAATGAAAAACTGTTTTTT
V: TRBV14; length: 16; J: TRBJ1-6; size: .; D: .; CDR3: CASSPIGGQSLSPLHF; DNA: TGTGCCAGCAGCCCTATTGGCGGACAGAGCCTCTCACCCCTCCACTTT
V: TRBV28; length: 15; J: TRBJ1-4; size: .; D: TRBD1; CDR3: CATYRGFATNEKLFF; DNA: TGTGCCACCTACAGGGGATTTGCAACTAATGAAAAACTGTTTTTT
V: TRBV21-1; length: 16; J: TRBJ1-4; size: .; D: .; CDR3: CASSKGRAGFEEKLFF; DNA: TGTGCCAGCAGCAAAGGTCGCGCAGGGTTTGAGGAAAAACTGTTTTTT
V: TRBV28; length: 18; J: TRBJ2-1; size: .; D: TRBD2; CDR3: CASSFSGSGVSSYNEQFF; DNA: TGTGCCAGCAGTTTCTCGGGGAGCGGGGTGAGCTCCTACAATGAGCAGTTCTTC
V: TRBV7-9; length: 14; J: TRBJ2-5; size: once; D: .; CDR3: CASGRRAESETQYF; DNA: TGTGCCAGCGGACGCAGGGCGGAGTCGGAGACCCAGTACTTC
V: TRBV6-1; length: 16; J: TRBJ2-2; size: .; D: .; CDR3: CASSEVLGANTGELFF; DNA: TGTGCCAGCAGTGAAGTATTAGGGGCGAACACCGGGGAGCTGTTTTTT
V: TRBV30; length: 18; J: TRBJ1-5; size: .; D: .; CDR3: CAWSDRRVTYDSNQPQHF; DNA: TGTGCCTGGAGTGATCGCAGGGTGACATATGATAGCAATCAGCCCCAGCATTTT
V: TRBV27; length: 16; J: TRBJ2-1; size: .; D: .; CDR3: CASKPAADFSYNEQFF; DNA: TGTGCCAGCAAACCTGCGGCGGATTTTTCCTACAATGAGCAGTTCTTC
V: TRBV15; length: 15; J: TRBJ1-2; size: .; D: TRBD1; CDR3: CATSSPFGTGGGYTF; DNA: TGTGCCACCAGCAGCCCCTTCGGGACAGGGGGCGGCTACACCTTC
V: TRBV4-1; length: 14; J: TRBJ2-3; size: .; D: .; CDR3: CASSQGAPLDTQYF; DNA: TGCGCCAGCAGCCAAGGGGCTCCCCTAGATACGCAGTATTTT
V: TRBV5-6; length: 16; J: TRBJ1-2; size: once; D: TRBD1; CDR3: CASSPPDRPGNYGYTF; DNA: TGTGCCAGCAGCCCTCCGGACAGGCCAGGGAACTATGGCTACACCTTC
V: TRBV11-1; length: 18; J: TRBJ2-1; size: .; D: .; CDR3: CASSSTWTSEEIYNEQFF; DNA: TGTGCCAGCAGCTCCACCTGGACGTCGGAGGAAATCTACAATGAGCAGTTCTTC
V: TRBV5-6; length: 16; J: TRBJ1-2; size: .; D: .; CDR3: CASSLRVGSTYYGYTF; DNA: TGTGCCAGCAGCTTGAGGGTAGGGAGTACATACTATGGCTACACCTTC
V: TRBV6-1; length: 13; J: TRBJ1-2; size: .; D: TRBD1; CDR3: CASTTGTVDVYTF; DNA: TGTGCCAGCACAACCGGGACAGTTGATGTCTACACCTTC
V: TRBV7-9; length: 14; J: TRBJ1-5; size: .; D: TRBD1; CDR3: CATSGGNSNQPQHF; DNA: TGTGCCACCTCAGGGGGAAATAGCAATCAGCCCCAGCATTTT
V: TRBV2; length: 15; J: TRBJ1-4; size: .; D: .; CDR3: CASSEQGSLGEKLFF; DNA: TGTGCCAGCAGTGAACAAGGGAGTTTAGGTGAAAAACTGTTTTTT
V: TRBV7-6; length: 18; J: TRBJ2-2; size: .; D: TRBD2; CDR3: CASSLAWLSSGGAGELFF; DNA: TGTGCCAGCAGCTTAGCGTGGTTGTCTAGCGGGGGTGCCGGGGAGCTGTTTTTT
V: TRBV16; length: 15; J: TRBJ1-2; size: .; D: TRBD1; CDR3: CASSQWRVGQAGYTF; DNA: TGTGCCAGCAGCCAATGGCGAGTCGGACAGGCGGGCTACACCTTC
V: TRBV6-1; length: 15; J: TRBJ2-7; size: .; D: TRBD1; CDR3: CASSDFGSGGYEQYF; DNA: TGTGCCAGCAGTGACTTTGGGTCAGGGGGCTACGAGCAGTACTTC
V: TRBV21-1; length: 14; J: TRBJ2-2; size: .; D: .; CDR3: CASSKDGYTGELFF; DNA: TGTGCCAGCAGCAAAGACGGGTACACCGGGGAGCTGTTTTTT
V: TRBV6-5; length: 15; J: TRBJ2-1; size: .; D: TRBD2; CDR3: CASSYSGGSYNEQFF; DNA: TGTGCCAGCAGTTACTCCGGGGGGTCTTACAATGAGCAGTTCTTC
V: TRBV2; length: 15; J: TRBJ2-5; size: .; D: .; CDR3: CASTQAGFWQETQYF; DNA: TGTGCCAGCACGCAGGCGGGGTTCTGGCAAGAGACCCAGTACTTC
V: TRBV19; length: 14; J: TRBJ2-1; size: once; D: .; CDR3: CASSLKTRTNEQFF; DNA: TGTGCCAGTAGTCTTAAGACTAGAACAAATGAGCAGTTCTTC
V: TRBV5-1; length: 14; J: TRBJ2-3; size: .; D: .; CDR3: CASRSAGSTDTQYF; DNA: TGCGCCAGCAGAAGCGCGGGTAGCACAGATACGCAGTATTTT
V: TRBV7-6; length: 15; J: TRBJ2-5; size: .; D: .; CDR3: CASSLESGPQETQYF; DNA: TGTGCCAGCAGCTTAGAAAGTGGCCCTCAAGAGACCCAGTACTTC
V: TRBV6-6; length: 15; J: TRBJ2-7; size: .; D: TRBD1; CDR3: CASSYSSRGFDEQYF; DNA: TGTGCCAGCAGTTACTCAAGCAGGGGGTTCGATGAGCAGTACTTC
V: TRBV19; length: 15; J: TRBJ1-4; size: .; D: .; CDR3: CASSAYAEIGEKLFF; DNA: TGTGCCAGTAGTGCCTACGCGGAGATAGGTGAAAAACTGTTTTTT
V: TRBV5-1; length: 15; J: TRBJ2-2; size: .; D: .; CDR3: CASSQGGVLTGELFF; DNA: TGCGCCAGCAGCCAGGGGGGCGTTCTAACCGGGGAGCTGTTTTTT
V: TRBV30; length: 12; J: TRBJ1-3; size: .; D: .; CDR3: CAWNAAGNTIYF; DNA: TGTGCCTGGAACGCAGCTGGAAACACCATATATTTT
V: TRBV4-1; length: 17; J: TRBJ2-4; size: .; D: .; CDR3: CASSQDGRGAAKNIQYF; DNA: TGCGCCAGCAGCCAAGATGGGCGGGGCGCAGCCAAAAACATTCAGTACTTC
V: TRBV28; length: 14; J: TRBJ2-3; size: .; D: TRBD1; CDR3: CASSLGQFQNTQYF; DNA: TGTGCCAGCAGTCTGGGACAGTTTCAAAATACGCAGTATTTT
V: TRBV2; length: 16; J: TRBJ1-6; size: .; D: TRBD1; CDR3: CASTKDRGPYNSPLHF; DNA: TGTGCCAGCACGAAGGACAGGGGGCCCTATAATTCACCCCTCCACTTT
V: TRBV5-1; length: 14; J: TRBJ2-1; size: .; D: TRBD2; CDR3: CASKQGRDGYEQFF; DNA: TGCGCCAGCAAACAAGGGAGGGACGGCTATGAGCAGTTCTTC
V: TRBV7-9; length: 19; J: TRBJ2-6; size: once; D: TRBD1; CDR3: CASRSPRQGASSGANVLTF; DNA: TGTGCCAGCAGGTCGCCCCGCCAGGGGGCTAGCTCTGGGGCCAACGTCCTGACTTTC